These T cell receptor beta chains were read from a single sample in a study of blood T cell repertoires in COVID-19. Profiling relied on immunoSEQ multiplex PCR, and the TCRdb table lists in-frame clones only, not all of them. The repertoire holds 210,000 or so clones, with approximately 80% as singletons. Sequenced input: PBMCs or T cells enriched from blood (not recorded which). The origin of the receptors is a woman in her thirties or forties with acute COVID-19. Both conserved end residues are part of each CDR3. The D gene is left open where the match is weak. Clone size, where shown, is once, few, many, or a class for clones that have expanded.

abundance: .
d_gene: TRBD1
v_gene: TRBV28
j_gene: TRBJ2-1
len: 17
CDR3aa: CASRPFESGTGGSEQFF
CDR3nt: TGTGCCAGCAGGCCATTCGAATCCGGGACAGGGGGCAGTGAGCAGTTCTTC

abundance: .
d_gene: TRBD2
v_gene: TRBV7-3
j_gene: TRBJ2-1
len: 15
CDR3aa: CASSSAGGPGNEQFF
CDR3nt: TGTGCCAGCAGCTCTGCGGGAGGGCCTGGTAATGAGCAGTTCTTC

abundance: .
d_gene: TRBD2
v_gene: TRBV19
j_gene: TRBJ2-1
len: 15
CDR3aa: CASRRIRDYPNEQFF
CDR3nt: TGTGCCAGTAGGAGGATCCGGGACTATCCCAATGAGCAGTTCTTC

abundance: .
d_gene: TRBD2
v_gene: TRBV14
j_gene: TRBJ2-5
len: 16
CDR3aa: CASSLAVGGLGSTQYF
CDR3nt: TGTGCCAGCAGCCTCGCAGTGGGAGGGCTCGGGTCGACCCAGTACTTC

abundance: .
d_gene: TRBD1
v_gene: TRBV7-9
j_gene: TRBJ1-5
len: 15
CDR3aa: CASSRGTGGMQPQHF
CDR3nt: TGTGCCAGCAGCCGCGGGACAGGGGGAATGCAGCCCCAGCATTTT

abundance: .
d_gene: TRBD1
v_gene: TRBV29-1
j_gene: TRBJ1-2
len: 12
CDR3aa: CSVGTGALGYTF
CDR3nt: TGCAGCGTCGGGACAGGGGCTCTTGGCTACACCTTC

abundance: .
d_gene: .
v_gene: TRBV10-2
j_gene: TRBJ1-1
len: 14
CDR3aa: CASSELTGGTEAFF
CDR3nt: TGCGCCAGCAGTGAGTTGACGGGTGGGACTGAAGCTTTCTTT

abundance: .
d_gene: TRBD1
v_gene: TRBV5-1
j_gene: TRBJ2-7
len: 14
CDR3aa: CASSGTGGLGEQYF
CDR3nt: TGCGCCAGCAGCGGGACAGGGGGCTTAGGGGAGCAGTACTTC

abundance: .
d_gene: .
v_gene: TRBV28
j_gene: TRBJ2-7
len: 14
CDR3aa: CASLRTAPSYEQYF
CDR3nt: TGTGCCAGCCTACGGACAGCACCCTCCTACGAGCAGTACTTC

abundance: .
d_gene: .
v_gene: TRBV19
j_gene: TRBJ1-2
len: 12
CDR3aa: CASSIVGYGYTF
CDR3nt: TGTGCCAGTAGTATAGTCGGCTATGGCTACACCTTC

abundance: once
d_gene: TRBD1
v_gene: TRBV27
j_gene: TRBJ1-5
len: 18
CDR3aa: CASSSDTGGGGSNQPQHF
CDR3nt: TGTGCCAGCAGTTCGGACACAGGGGGCGGAGGCAGCAATCAGCCCCAGCATTTT

abundance: few
d_gene: TRBD2
v_gene: TRBV4-1
j_gene: TRBJ2-2
len: 15
CDR3aa: CASSQPGRGTGELFF
CDR3nt: TGCGCCAGCAGCCAACCTGGGAGGGGCACCGGGGAGCTGTTTTTT

abundance: .
d_gene: TRBD2
v_gene: TRBV7-3
j_gene: TRBJ2-1
len: 14
CDR3aa: CASSFGTRDNEQFF
CDR3nt: TGTGCCAGCAGCTTCGGGACTAGAGACAATGAGCAGTTCTTC

abundance: .
d_gene: .
v_gene: TRBV5-6
j_gene: TRBJ1-3
len: 15
CDR3aa: CASSRTGSSGNTIYF
CDR3nt: TGTGCCAGCAGCCGGACGGGGAGCTCTGGAAACACCATATATTTT

abundance: .
d_gene: TRBD1
v_gene: TRBV18
j_gene: TRBJ1-6
len: 16
CDR3aa: CASSPLTGAANWSLHF
CDR3nt: TGTGCCAGCTCACCTCTGACAGGGGCGGCAAATTGGTCCCTCCACTTT

abundance: .
d_gene: .
v_gene: TRBV5-1
j_gene: TRBJ2-6
len: 15
CDR3aa: CASSPRRGGANVLTF
CDR3nt: TGCGCCAGCAGCCCGCGGAGGGGTGGGGCCAACGTCCTGACTTTC

abundance: .
d_gene: .
v_gene: TRBV4-3
j_gene: TRBJ2-7
len: 15
CDR3aa: CASSQDYGFSYEQYF
CDR3nt: TGCGCCAGCAGCCAAGATTACGGGTTTTCCTACGAGCAGTACTTC

abundance: once
d_gene: .
v_gene: TRBV6-5
j_gene: TRBJ1-1
len: 14
CDR3aa: CASILGGGNTEAFF
CDR3nt: TGTGCCAGCATTCTGGGAGGGGGGAACACTGAAGCTTTCTTT

abundance: once
d_gene: TRBD1
v_gene: TRBV30
j_gene: TRBJ1-6
len: 16
CDR3aa: CAWRLGGTAYNSPLHF
CDR3nt: TGTGCCTGGAGACTGGGTGGGACAGCCTATAATTCACCCCTCCACTTT

abundance: .
d_gene: .
v_gene: TRBV3-1/TRBV3-2
j_gene: TRBJ2-7
len: 13
CDR3aa: CASSLWTGNEQYF
CDR3nt: TGTGCCAGCAGCCTCTGGACTGGGAACGAGCAGTACTTC

abundance: .
d_gene: .
v_gene: TRBV6-5
j_gene: TRBJ1-5
len: 15
CDR3aa: CATGGAGGNNQPQHF
CDR3nt: TGTGCCACAGGCGGGGCCGGCGGTAACAATCAGCCCCAGCATTTT

abundance: .
d_gene: .
v_gene: TRBV5-4
j_gene: TRBJ2-3
len: 14
CDR3aa: CASSSGLHTDTQYF
CDR3nt: TGTGCCAGCAGCTCGGGACTGCACACAGATACGCAGTATTTT

abundance: .
d_gene: .
v_gene: TRBV7-2
j_gene: TRBJ2-7
len: 13
CDR3aa: CASGGLPAYEQYF
CDR3nt: TGTGCCAGCGGCGGACTTCCCGCCTACGAGCAGTACTTC

abundance: .
d_gene: TRBD1
v_gene: TRBV28
j_gene: TRBJ1-1
len: 16
CDR3aa: CASSPLTGVTVGEAFF
CDR3nt: TGTGCCAGCAGTCCACTAACAGGGGTAACGGTCGGTGAAGCTTTCTTT

abundance: .
d_gene: TRBD1
v_gene: TRBV5-1
j_gene: TRBJ1-5
len: 15
CDR3aa: CASSPTGDPNQPQHF
CDR3nt: TGCGCCAGCAGCCCAACAGGGGACCCGAATCAGCCCCAGCATTTT

abundance: .
d_gene: TRBD1
v_gene: TRBV2
j_gene: TRBJ2-1
len: 13
CDR3aa: CASSGDRGHEQFF
CDR3nt: TGTGCCAGCAGTGGGGACAGGGGACATGAGCAGTTCTTC

abundance: .
d_gene: TRBD1
v_gene: TRBV7-3
j_gene: TRBJ1-6
len: 15
CDR3aa: CASSLSGGNNSPLHF
CDR3nt: TGTGCCAGCAGCTTATCAGGGGGCAATAATTCACCCCTCCACTTT

abundance: .
d_gene: .
v_gene: TRBV5-1
j_gene: TRBJ2-2
len: 16
CDR3aa: CASSSRTGANTGELFF
CDR3nt: TGCGCCAGCAGCTCACGGACTGGCGCGAACACCGGGGAGCTGTTTTTT

abundance: .
d_gene: .
v_gene: TRBV7-9
j_gene: TRBJ1-4
len: 14
CDR3aa: CASSLGQLNEKLFF
CDR3nt: TGTGCCAGCAGCTTGGGACAACTTAATGAAAAACTGTTTTTT

abundance: few
d_gene: TRBD1
v_gene: TRBV6-5
j_gene: TRBJ2-3
len: 13
CDR3aa: CATYRGHTDTQYF
CDR3nt: TGTGCCACCTACAGGGGACACACAGATACGCAGTATTTT

abundance: .
d_gene: .
v_gene: TRBV20-1
j_gene: TRBJ1-2
len: 11
CDR3aa: CSSESYYGYTF
CDR3nt: TGCAGTTCGGAGTCTTATTATGGCTACACCTTC

abundance: .
d_gene: .
v_gene: TRBV6-5
j_gene: TRBJ1-3
len: 14
CDR3aa: CASSYRGSGNTIYF
CDR3nt: TGTGCCAGCAGTTACAGGGGCTCTGGAAACACCATATATTTT

abundance: .
d_gene: .
v_gene: TRBV14
j_gene: TRBJ2-5
len: 12
CDR3aa: CASSQYLETQYF
CDR3nt: TGTGCCAGCAGCCAGTATCTAGAGACCCAGTACTTC

abundance: .
d_gene: TRBD1
v_gene: TRBV28
j_gene: TRBJ1-2
len: 14
CDR3aa: CASRRGTGPYGYTF
CDR3nt: TGTGCCAGCAGGCGGGGGACAGGACCCTATGGCTACACCTTC

abundance: .
d_gene: .
v_gene: TRBV27
j_gene: TRBJ1-2
len: 15
CDR3aa: CASSSRDAANYGYTF
CDR3nt: TGTGCCAGCAGTTCGCGGGACGCAGCTAACTATGGCTACACCTTC

abundance: .
d_gene: .
v_gene: TRBV4-2
j_gene: TRBJ1-5
len: 16
CDR3aa: CASSQGAPNSNQPQHF
CDR3nt: TGTGCCAGCAGCCAAGGGGCACCTAATAGCAATCAGCCCCAGCATTTT

abundance: .
d_gene: .
v_gene: TRBV20-1
j_gene: TRBJ2-2
len: 13
CDR3aa: CSASHGYTGELFF
CDR3nt: TGCAGTGCTAGTCACGGTTACACCGGGGAGCTGTTTTTT

abundance: .
d_gene: .
v_gene: TRBV28
j_gene: TRBJ1-5
len: 15
CDR3aa: CASSLLIRINQPQHF
CDR3nt: TGTGCCAGCAGTTTATTAATCAGAATCAATCAGCCCCAGCATTTT

abundance: .
d_gene: .
v_gene: TRBV18
j_gene: TRBJ1-2
len: 13
CDR3aa: CASSQTGFYGYTF
CDR3nt: TGTGCCAGCTCACAAACAGGGTTCTATGGCTACACCTTC

abundance: .
d_gene: TRBD1
v_gene: TRBV9
j_gene: TRBJ1-1
len: 15
CDR3aa: CASSAGTGGDTEAFF
CDR3nt: TGTGCCAGCAGCGCCGGGACAGGGGGGGACACTGAAGCTTTCTTT

abundance: .
d_gene: .
v_gene: TRBV23-1
j_gene: TRBJ2-7
len: 14
CDR3aa: CASSRIRGTYEQYF
CDR3nt: TGCGCCAGCAGTCGTATCAGGGGCACCTACGAGCAGTACTTC

abundance: .
d_gene: .
v_gene: TRBV9
j_gene: TRBJ1-3
len: 14
CDR3aa: CASSVQDSGNTIYF
CDR3nt: TGTGCCAGCAGCGTCCAGGACTCTGGAAACACCATATATTTT

abundance: .
d_gene: .
v_gene: TRBV24-1
j_gene: TRBJ2-5
len: 11
CDR3aa: CATSLSETQYF
CDR3nt: TGTGCCACCAGTCTGAGCGAGACCCAGTACTTC

abundance: few
d_gene: TRBD1
v_gene: TRBV18
j_gene: TRBJ1-5
len: 16
CDR3aa: CASSRELGQGDQPQHF
CDR3nt: TGTGCCAGCTCCCGAGAACTGGGACAGGGTGACCAGCCCCAGCATTTT

abundance: .
d_gene: .
v_gene: TRBV5-1
j_gene: TRBJ2-3
len: 16
CDR3aa: CASSPLVVRYTDTQYF
CDR3nt: TGCGCCAGCAGCCCCCTTGTCGTCCGCTACACAGATACGCAGTATTTT

abundance: .
d_gene: TRBD1
v_gene: TRBV6-2/TRBV6-3
j_gene: TRBJ1-5
len: 15
CDR3aa: CASSGQGASNQPQHF
CDR3nt: TGTGCCAGCAGTGGACAGGGCGCAAGCAATCAGCCCCAGCATTTT

abundance: .
d_gene: .
v_gene: TRBV13
j_gene: TRBJ2-7
len: 16
CDR3aa: CASSKTTGIASYEQYF
CDR3nt: TGTGCCAGCAGCAAAACAACAGGGATAGCATCCTACGAGCAGTACTTC

abundance: .
d_gene: TRBD1
v_gene: TRBV27
j_gene: TRBJ2-3
len: 12
CDR3aa: CASSPGQAEQYF
CDR3nt: TGTGCCAGCAGTCCCGGACAGGCAGAGCAGTATTTT

abundance: few
d_gene: TRBD1
v_gene: TRBV15
j_gene: TRBJ2-5
len: 17
CDR3aa: CATSRKSPDRLRETQYF
CDR3nt: TGTGCCACCAGCCGGAAAAGCCCGGACAGGTTACGAGAGACCCAGTACTTC

abundance: .
d_gene: .
v_gene: TRBV28
j_gene: TRBJ1-5
len: 15
CDR3aa: CASSLKAGEGQPQHF
CDR3nt: TGTGCCAGCAGTTTAAAGGCAGGCGAGGGTCAGCCCCAGCATTTT

abundance: .
d_gene: .
v_gene: TRBV6-2/TRBV6-3
j_gene: TRBJ1-4
len: 15
CDR3aa: CASSQEDRWNEKLFF
CDR3nt: TGTGCCAGCAGCCAAGAAGACAGGTGGAATGAAAAACTGTTTTTT

abundance: .
d_gene: .
v_gene: TRBV28
j_gene: TRBJ2-7
len: 12
CDR3aa: CASNGRKYEQYF
CDR3nt: TGTGCCAGCAACGGGAGAAAATACGAGCAGTACTTC

abundance: .
d_gene: .
v_gene: TRBV5-8
j_gene: TRBJ2-3
len: 14
CDR3aa: CASSPRGSPDTQYF
CDR3nt: TGTGCCAGCAGCCCGCGCGGCAGCCCAGATACGCAGTATTTT

abundance: .
d_gene: .
v_gene: TRBV28
j_gene: TRBJ2-3
len: 15
CDR3aa: CASSSTYLRTDTQYF
CDR3nt: TGTGCCAGCAGTAGCACTTATCTACGCACAGATACGCAGTATTTT

abundance: .
d_gene: TRBD2
v_gene: TRBV2
j_gene: TRBJ2-7
len: 14
CDR3aa: CASSRLAGVSEQYF
CDR3nt: TGTGCCAGCAGCCGACTAGCGGGAGTTTCCGAGCAGTACTTC

abundance: .
d_gene: .
v_gene: TRBV5-8
j_gene: TRBJ2-7
len: 12
CDR3aa: CASRRLVDEQYF
CDR3nt: TGTGCCAGCAGGAGACTAGTGGACGAGCAGTACTTC

abundance: few
d_gene: TRBD1
v_gene: TRBV5-1
j_gene: TRBJ1-4
len: 14
CDR3aa: CASSPGARGEKLFF
CDR3nt: TGCGCCAGCAGCCCAGGGGCCAGGGGGGAAAAACTGTTTTTT

abundance: .
d_gene: .
v_gene: TRBV6-2/TRBV6-3
j_gene: TRBJ1-1
len: 14
CDR3aa: CASSLKGMNTEAFF
CDR3nt: TGTGCCAGCAGTTTGAAGGGGATGAACACTGAAGCTTTCTTT